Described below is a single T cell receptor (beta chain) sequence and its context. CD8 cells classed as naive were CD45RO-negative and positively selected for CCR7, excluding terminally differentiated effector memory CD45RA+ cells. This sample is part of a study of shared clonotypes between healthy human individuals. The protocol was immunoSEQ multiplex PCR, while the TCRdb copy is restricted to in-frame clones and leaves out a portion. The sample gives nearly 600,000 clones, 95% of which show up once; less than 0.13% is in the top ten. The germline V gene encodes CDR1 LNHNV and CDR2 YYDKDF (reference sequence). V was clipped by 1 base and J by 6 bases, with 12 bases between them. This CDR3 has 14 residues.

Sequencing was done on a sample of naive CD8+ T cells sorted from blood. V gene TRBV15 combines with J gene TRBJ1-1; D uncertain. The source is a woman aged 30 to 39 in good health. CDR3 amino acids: CATSRAGSVAEAFF. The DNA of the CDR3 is TGTGCCACCAGCAGAGCAGGCAGTGTCGCTGAAGCTTTCTTT.